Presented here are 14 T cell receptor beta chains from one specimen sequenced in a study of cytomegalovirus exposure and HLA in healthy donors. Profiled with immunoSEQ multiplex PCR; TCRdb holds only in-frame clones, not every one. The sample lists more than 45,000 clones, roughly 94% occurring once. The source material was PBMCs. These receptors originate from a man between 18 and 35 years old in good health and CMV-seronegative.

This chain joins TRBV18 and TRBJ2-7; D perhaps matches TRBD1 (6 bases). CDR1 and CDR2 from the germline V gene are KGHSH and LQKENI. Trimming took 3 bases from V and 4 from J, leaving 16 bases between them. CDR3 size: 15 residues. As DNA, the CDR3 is TGTGCCAGCTCACCTACACAGGGTGTCTGGTACGAGCAGTACTTC. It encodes CASSPTQGVWYEQYF.

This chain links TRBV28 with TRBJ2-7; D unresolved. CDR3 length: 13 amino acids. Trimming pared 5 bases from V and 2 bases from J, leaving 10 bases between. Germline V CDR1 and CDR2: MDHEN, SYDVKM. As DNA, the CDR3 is TGTGCCAGCAGTATTGAGAACCCCTACGAGCAGTACTTC. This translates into CASSIENPYEQYF.

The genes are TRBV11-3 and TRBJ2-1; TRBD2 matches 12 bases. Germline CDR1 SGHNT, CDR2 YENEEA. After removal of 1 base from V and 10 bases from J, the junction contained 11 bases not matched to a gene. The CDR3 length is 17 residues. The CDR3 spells CASSLVLPSGRADEQFF. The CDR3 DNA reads TGTGCCAGCAGCTTAGTCCTCCCTAGCGGGAGGGCCGACGAGCAGTTCTTC.

CDR3 sequence reads: CASSLAVRDGYTF. CDR3 sequence (DNA): TGTGCCAGCAGCTTAGCGGTACGAGATGGCTACACCTTC. V gene TRBV7-9 combines with J gene TRBJ1-2, with D unclear. The CDR3 loop spans 13 amino acids. Germline V gene data show CDR1 as SEHNR and CDR2 as FQNEAQ (reference sequence). Trimming took off 0 bases at V and 6 bases at J, with 8 bases between the two ends.

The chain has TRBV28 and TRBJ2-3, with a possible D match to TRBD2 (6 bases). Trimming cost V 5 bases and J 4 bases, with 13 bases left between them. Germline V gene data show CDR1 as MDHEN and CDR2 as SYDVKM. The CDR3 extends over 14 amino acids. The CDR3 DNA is TGTGCCAGCAGTAAGGGACTTTACTCAGATACGCAGTATTTT. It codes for CASSKGLYSDTQYF.

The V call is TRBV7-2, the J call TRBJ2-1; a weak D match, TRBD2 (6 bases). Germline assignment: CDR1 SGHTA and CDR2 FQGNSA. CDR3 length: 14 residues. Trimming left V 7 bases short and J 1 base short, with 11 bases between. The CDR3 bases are TGTGCCAGCAACGGGGACTTTTCCTACAATGAGCAGTTCTTC. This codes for CASNGDFSYNEQFF.

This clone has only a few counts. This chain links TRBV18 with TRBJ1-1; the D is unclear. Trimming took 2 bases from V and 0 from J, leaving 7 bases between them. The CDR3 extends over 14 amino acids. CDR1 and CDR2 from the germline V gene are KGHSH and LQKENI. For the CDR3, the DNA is TGTGCCAGCTCACCAGGAGGGATGAACACTGAAGCTTTCTTT. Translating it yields CASSPGGMNTEAFF.

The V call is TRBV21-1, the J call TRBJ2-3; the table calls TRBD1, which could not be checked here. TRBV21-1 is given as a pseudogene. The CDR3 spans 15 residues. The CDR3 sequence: CASSPWAPLADTQYF. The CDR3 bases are TGTGCCAGCAGCCCCTGGGCCCCCCTGGCAGATACGCAGTATTTT.

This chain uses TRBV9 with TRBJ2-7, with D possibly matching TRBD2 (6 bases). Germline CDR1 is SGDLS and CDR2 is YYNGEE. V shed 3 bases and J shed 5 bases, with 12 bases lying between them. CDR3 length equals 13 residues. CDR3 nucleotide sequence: TGTGCCAGCAGCGCGGGAGTGGGTCACGAGCAGTACTTC. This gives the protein CASSAGVGHEQYF.

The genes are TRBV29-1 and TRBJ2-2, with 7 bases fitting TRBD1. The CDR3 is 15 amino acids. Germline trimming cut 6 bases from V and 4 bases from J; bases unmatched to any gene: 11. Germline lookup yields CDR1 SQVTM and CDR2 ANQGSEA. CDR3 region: CSVRGTGVSTGELFF. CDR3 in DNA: TGCAGCGTGAGGGGAACAGGGGTGAGCACCGGGGAGCTGTTTTTT.

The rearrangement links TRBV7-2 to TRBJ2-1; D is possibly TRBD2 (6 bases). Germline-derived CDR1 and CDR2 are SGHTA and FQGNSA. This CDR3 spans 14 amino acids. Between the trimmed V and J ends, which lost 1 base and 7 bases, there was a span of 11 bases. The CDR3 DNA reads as TGTGCCAGCAGCTTAGGTACAGGAGGGAATGAGCAGTTCTTC. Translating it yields CASSLGTGGNEQFF.

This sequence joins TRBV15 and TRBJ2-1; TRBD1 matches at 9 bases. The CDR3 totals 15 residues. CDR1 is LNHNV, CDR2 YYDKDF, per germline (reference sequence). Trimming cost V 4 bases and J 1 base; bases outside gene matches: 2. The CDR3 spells CATSIDRGSYNEQFF. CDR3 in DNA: TGTGCCACCAGCATTGACAGGGGGTCCTACAATGAGCAGTTCTTC.

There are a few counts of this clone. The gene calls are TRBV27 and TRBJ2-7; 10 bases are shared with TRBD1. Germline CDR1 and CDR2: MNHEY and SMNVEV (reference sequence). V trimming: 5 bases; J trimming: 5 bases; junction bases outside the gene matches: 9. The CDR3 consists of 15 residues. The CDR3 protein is CASSPSGQGRHEQYF. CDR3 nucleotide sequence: TGTGCCAGCAGTCCCTCGGGACAGGGGCGACACGAGCAGTACTTC.

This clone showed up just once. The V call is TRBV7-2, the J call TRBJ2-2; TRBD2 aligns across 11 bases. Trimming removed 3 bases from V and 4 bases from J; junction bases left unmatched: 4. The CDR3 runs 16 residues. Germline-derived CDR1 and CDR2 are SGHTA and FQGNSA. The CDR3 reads CASSFGTSGPTGELFF. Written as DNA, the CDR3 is TGTGCCAGCAGCTTCGGGACTAGCGGCCCCACCGGGGAGCTGTTTTTT.